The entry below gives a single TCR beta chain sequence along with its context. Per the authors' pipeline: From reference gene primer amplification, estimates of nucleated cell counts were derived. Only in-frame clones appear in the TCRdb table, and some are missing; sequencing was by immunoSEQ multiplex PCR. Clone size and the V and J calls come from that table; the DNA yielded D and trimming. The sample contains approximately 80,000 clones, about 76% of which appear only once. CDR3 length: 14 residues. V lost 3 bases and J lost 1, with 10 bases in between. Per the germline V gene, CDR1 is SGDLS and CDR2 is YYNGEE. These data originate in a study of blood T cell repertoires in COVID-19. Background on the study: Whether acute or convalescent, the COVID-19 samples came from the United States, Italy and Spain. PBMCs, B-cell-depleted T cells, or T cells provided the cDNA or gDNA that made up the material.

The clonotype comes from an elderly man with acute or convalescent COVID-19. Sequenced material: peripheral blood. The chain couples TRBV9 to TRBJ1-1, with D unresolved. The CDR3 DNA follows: TGTGCCAGCAGCGGAGGGTCCTCGAACACTGAAGCTTTCTTT. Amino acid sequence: CASSGGSSNTEAFF.